This TCR beta chain was obtained from a study of spatial heterogeneity in lung cancer. Study-level information: Matched bulk RNA-seq provided a T cell module score, and TCR transcript counts in tumor regions correlated strongly with it.

Every TCR cDNA molecule carried a tag that served as a unique molecular identifier. TCRdb redid the calling of the 5' RACE reads with MiXCR, one entry per CDR3 protein. The sample carries about 1,000 distinct CDR3 sequences, 20% to 25% recorded once. Study-wide results and limits: The study found that expanded intratumoral alpha and beta TCR counts tracked tumor mutation counts. Around 7.3% of tumor T cells for alpha chains and about 13% for beta chains were estimated to be covered.

Time point meaning: sample taken at primary tumor resection. TCRs were sequenced from unsorted whole RNA of tumor, nontumor lung or PBMC. There are a few counts of this clonotype. Its antigen is not known. Germline and junction disagree at one end, which may indicate a read error. In a library made to pick up alpha chains, this beta chain is a stray read with a size that means little. Source: lung tumor tissue, taken at surgery. This TCR was sampled from a male donor with early-stage non-small cell lung cancer.

The CDR3 DNA reads as TGTGCCAGCAGTCTAGCGGGAGTAGGGAATGAGCAGTTCTTC. Its protein product is CASSLAGVGNEQFF. The rearrangement uses TRBV12-3 or TRBV12-4 and TRBJ2-1, with TRBD2 identical over 10 bases. CDR3 length: 14 residues.